The 10 T cell receptor beta chains reported below all come from one sample, sequenced in a study of blood T cells in healthy people across ages. Sample-barcoded 5' priming and a J-beta primer mix drove a second PCR of roughly 6 to 12 cycles. TCRdb independently ran MiXCR on the 5' RACE reads; one entry per CDR3 protein. The table has roughly 1.4 million distinct CDR3 sequences, around 59% seen once. Sequenced input: blood. All receptors come from a man younger than 35 in good health.

The chain combines TRBV20-1 with TRBJ1-2; D gene unclear. The CDR3 sequence is 11 residues long. Germline V lookup: CDR1 DFQATT, CDR2 SNEGSKA (reference sequence). V gave up 2 bases and J gave up 7 bases, with 8 bases separating them. The CDR3, as DNA: TGCAGTGCTAGAATACCGGGTGGCTACACCTTC. Translation gives CSARIPGGYTF.

The J gene is TRBJ2-3, the V gene TRBV20-1; D might be TRBD1 (6 bases). CDR3 length: 18 residues. Germline CDR1 reads DFQATT; CDR2 reads SNEGSKA (reference sequence). The V gene lost 3 bases and the J gene lost 8 bases, with 30 bases spanning the gap. Here the CDR3 DNA reads TGCAGTGCTAGTATCTCTAAGACCGAGACAGGCGCCTTTCGTACGCAGTATTTT. Its protein product is CSASISKTETGAFRTQYF.

The chain joins TRBV7-9 to TRBJ2-1; TRBD1 agrees at 8 bases. V lost 1 base, J lost 0 bases, and 11 bases stayed unmatched. Germline V CDR1 and CDR2: SEHNR, FQNEAQ (reference sequence). CDR3 length equals 19 residues. In DNA, the CDR3 is TGTGCCAGCAGCTTAGTGGAGACAGGGGACATCGTCTCCTACAATGAGCAGTTCTTC. Translating gives CASSLVETGDIVSYNEQFF.

This clonotype came up a few times. The V and J genes are TRBV7-9 and TRBJ1-4; D uncertain. V was trimmed by 3 bases and J by 4 bases, leaving 18 bases between them. This CDR3 region has 17 residues. Germline V gene lookup returns CDR1 SEHNR and CDR2 FQNEAQ (reference sequence). The CDR3 sequence is CASSLNQGSIFNEKLFF. Here the CDR3 DNA reads TGTGCCAGCAGCTTGAACCAAGGAAGCATTTTTAATGAAAAACTGTTTTTT.

The chain uses TRBV12-3 or TRBV12-4 and TRBJ1-2; 9 bases fit TRBD1. V gave up 7 bases and J gave up 8 bases; unmatched junction bases: 8. This CDR3 is 13 amino acids long. The CDR3 sequence is CASNRGQTGGYTF. The CDR3 nucleotides are TGTGCCAGCAACAGGGGGCAAACCGGGGGCTACACCTTC.

The V gene is TRBV2, the J gene TRBJ2-7, with D possibly being TRBD2 (6 bases). This CDR3 contains 16 residues. Trimming left V 6 bases short and J 0 bases short, with 18 bases between. Germline V CDR1 and CDR2: SNHLY, FYNNEI. The CDR3 spells CASSEVGRGDSYEQYF. In nucleotides, the CDR3 is TGTGCCAGCAGCGAGGTCGGGCGCGGGGACTCCTACGAGCAGTACTTC. Full variable domain (outside the CDR3, taken from reference TRBV2 and TRBJ2-7): EPEVTQTPSHQVTQMGQEVILRCVPISNHLYFYWYRQILGQKVEFLVSFYNNEISEKSEIFDDQFSVERPDGSNFTLKIRSTKLEDSAMYFCASSEVGRGDSYEQYFGPGTRLTVT.

A few counts support this clonotype. The chain couples TRBV6-1 to TRBJ2-3; TRBD2 is a possible D gene (5 bases). The CDR3 totals 15 residues. CDR1 is MNHNS and CDR2 is SASEGT in the germline V gene. V lost 2 bases and J lost 2, with 11 bases in between. The CDR3 is CASSERGPPTDTQYF. Written as DNA, the CDR3 is TGTGCCAGCAGTGAACGGGGTCCCCCCACAGATACGCAGTATTTT.

The chain combines TRBV7-9 with TRBJ2-3; TRBD1 agrees at 7 bases. CDR3 length: 14 residues. V lost 3 bases to trimming and J lost 6 bases; unmatched junction nucleotides: 6. Looked up from germline, CDR1 is SEHNR and CDR2 is FQNEAQ (reference sequence). CDR3 in DNA: TGTGCCAGCAGCTTTGAGGGGGCGAGGGATACGCAGTATTTT. This translates into CASSFEGARDTQYF.

The chain is built from TRBV10-1 and TRBJ2-1, with 8 bases fitting TRBD1. Germline CDR1 is WNHNN and CDR2 is SYGVQD (reference sequence). The CDR3 covers 16 residues. V lost 0 bases and J lost 1; bases outside the gene matches: 2. The chain's CDR3 is CASSESTGGSYNEQFF. The CDR3 DNA reads TGCGCCAGCAGTGAGTCTACAGGGGGTTCCTACAATGAGCAGTTCTTC.

The chain employs TRBV5-1 and TRBJ2-5; a weak D match, TRBD2 (5 bases). Germline lookup yields CDR1 SGHRS and CDR2 YFSETQ. CDR3 length: 15 residues. Trimming took 4 bases from V and 0 from J, leaving 13 bases between them. The CDR3 sequence: CASSPDSPYQETQYF. CDR3 coding DNA: TGCGCCAGCAGCCCGGACTCCCCGTACCAAGAGACCCAGTACTTC.